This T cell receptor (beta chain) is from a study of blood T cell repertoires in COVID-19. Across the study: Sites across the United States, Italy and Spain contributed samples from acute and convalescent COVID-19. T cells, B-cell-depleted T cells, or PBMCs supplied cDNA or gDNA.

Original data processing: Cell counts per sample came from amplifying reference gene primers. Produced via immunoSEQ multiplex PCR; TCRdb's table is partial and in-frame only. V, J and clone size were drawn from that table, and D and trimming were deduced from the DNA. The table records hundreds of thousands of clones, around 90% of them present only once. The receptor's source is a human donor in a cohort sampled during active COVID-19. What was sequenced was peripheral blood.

The CDR3 loop is CASSLLASANYEQYF. The DNA for the CDR3 is TGTGCCAGCAGCTTATTGGCCAGCGCTAACTACGAGCAGTACTTC. The chain uses TRBV7-3 and TRBJ2-7, with unresolved D. The length of the CDR3 is 15 residues. Trimming left V 2 bases short and J 3 bases short, with 14 bases between. Germline V CDR1 and CDR2: SGHTA, FQGTGA. Looking up the rest from reference TRBV7-3 and TRBJ2-7 gives the full variable domain: GAGVSQTPSNKVTEKGKYVELRCDPISGHTALYWYRQSLGQGPEFLIYFQGTGAADDSGLPNDRFFAVRPEGSVSTLKIQRTERGDSAVYLCASSLLASANYEQYFGPGTRLTVT.